These T cell receptor beta chains were read from a single sample in a study of CD8 T cells in Susac syndrome. A single record per CDR3 protein comes from TCRdb applying MiXCR to the immunoSEQ multiplex PCR reads. The data contain 78,000 or so distinct CDR3 sequences, just under 95% of them seen just once; the ten biggest clones take up approximately 0.4%. Material for sequencing was CD8+ T cells from PBMCs. The receptors come from a human donor with multiple sclerosis. CDR3s include the opening cysteine and the closing phenylalanine or tryptophan. The order of the fields is V gene, clone size, D gene, J gene, CDR3 protein, CDR3 DNA. A D gene is named only where the DNA matches it firmly. Expanded clones get a size class; other rows say once, few or many, or leave the size out.

TRBV29-1	NA	TRBD1	TRBJ2-3	CSGIQGSGDTQYF	TGCAGCGGGATACAGGGGAGTGGTGATACGCAGTATTTT
TRBV29-1	NA	NA	TRBJ1-1	CSVQEMNTEAFF	TGCAGCGTACAGGAGATGAACACTGAAGCTTTCTTT
TRBV30	NA	TRBD1	TRBJ1-3	CAWSWDRGNTIYF	TGTGCCTGGAGTTGGGACAGGGGGAACACCATATATTTT
TRBV11-2	NA	NA	TRBJ2-2	CASSLSLSFTGELFF	TGTGCCAGCAGCTTATCACTTTCTTTCACCGGGGAGCTGTTTTTT
TRBV3-1	NA	TRBD2	TRBJ2-1	CASSRLAGDKSSYNEQFF	TGTGCCAGCAGCCGACTAGCGGGAGATAAATCCTCCTACAATGAGCAGTTCTTC
TRBV5-8	NA	TRBD2	TRBJ2-3	CASSRLAGRLTDTQYF	TGTGCCAGCAGCCGACTAGCAGGTCGTTTAACAGATACGCAGTATTTT
TRBV29-1	NA	NA	TRBJ1-1	CSVLNTEAFF	TGCAGCGTCCTGAACACTGAAGCTTTCTTT
TRBV12-3/TRBV12-4	NA	NA	TRBJ2-7	CASSMGLASSYEQYF	TGTGCCAGCAGCATGGGACTCGCCAGCTCCTACGAGCAGTACTTC
TRBV29-1	NA	NA	TRBJ1-2	CSVESLRGYTF	TGCAGCGTTGAGTCCCTACGGGGCTACACCTTC
TRBV29-1	NA	NA	TRBJ1-2	CSVLRIGYTF	TGCAGCGTACTGAGGATCGGCTACACCTTC
TRBV5-6	NA	NA	TRBJ2-6	CASSLGQGGANVLTF	TGTGCCAGCAGCTTGGGGCAGGGAGGGGCCAACGTCCTGACTTTC
TRBV19	NA	NA	TRBJ2-7	CASRDRDGSYEQYF	TGTGCCAGTAGGGACCGGGACGGCTCCTACGAGCAGTACTTC
TRBV29-1	NA	NA	TRBJ2-7	CSVGGGQPLEQYF	TGCAGCGTTGGGGGGGGGCAGCCCCTCGAGCAGTACTTC
TRBV5-5	NA	TRBD1	TRBJ2-6	CASRDRASSGANVLTF	TGTGCCTCTCGAGACAGGGCGAGCTCTGGGGCCAACGTCCTGACTTTC
TRBV19	NA	NA	TRBJ1-1	CASSIDLTRANTEAFF	TGTGCCAGTAGTATAGATTTGACCAGAGCGAACACTGAAGCTTTCTTT
TRBV29-1	NA	NA	TRBJ1-1	CSVWRGSENTEAFF	TGCAGCGTGTGGCGGGGGTCAGAGAACACTGAAGCTTTCTTT
TRBV20-1	NA	NA	TRBJ2-1	CSARAGASYNEQFF	TGCAGTGCTAGGGCAGGGGCCTCCTACAATGAGCAGTTCTTC
TRBV4-3	once	NA	TRBJ1-2	CASSQSFGYYTF	TGCGCCAGCAGCCAAAGTTTCGGGTACTACACCTTC
TRBV5-1	NA	NA	TRBJ2-7	CASSSKFYEQYF	TGCGCCAGCAGCTCTAAGTTCTACGAGCAGTACTTC
TRBV7-6	NA	TRBD2	TRBJ2-1	CASSLAWASGSSYNEQFF	TGTGCCAGCAGCTTAGCTTGGGCTAGCGGGAGCTCCTACAATGAGCAGTTCTTC
TRBV2	once	NA	TRBJ2-3	CASSSEGGPPADTQYF	TGTGCCAGCAGTTCGGAGGGTGGGCCCCCGGCCGATACGCAGTATTTT
TRBV5-1	NA	NA	TRBJ2-5	CASSPPRGPAIEYQETQYF	TGCGCCAGCAGCCCCCCCCGGGGGCCGGCGATAGAATACCAAGAGACCCAGTACTTC
TRBV5-1	NA	NA	TRBJ2-2	CASCEGGVNTGELFF	TGCGCCAGCTGCGAGGGGGGCGTAAACACCGGGGAGCTGTTTTTT